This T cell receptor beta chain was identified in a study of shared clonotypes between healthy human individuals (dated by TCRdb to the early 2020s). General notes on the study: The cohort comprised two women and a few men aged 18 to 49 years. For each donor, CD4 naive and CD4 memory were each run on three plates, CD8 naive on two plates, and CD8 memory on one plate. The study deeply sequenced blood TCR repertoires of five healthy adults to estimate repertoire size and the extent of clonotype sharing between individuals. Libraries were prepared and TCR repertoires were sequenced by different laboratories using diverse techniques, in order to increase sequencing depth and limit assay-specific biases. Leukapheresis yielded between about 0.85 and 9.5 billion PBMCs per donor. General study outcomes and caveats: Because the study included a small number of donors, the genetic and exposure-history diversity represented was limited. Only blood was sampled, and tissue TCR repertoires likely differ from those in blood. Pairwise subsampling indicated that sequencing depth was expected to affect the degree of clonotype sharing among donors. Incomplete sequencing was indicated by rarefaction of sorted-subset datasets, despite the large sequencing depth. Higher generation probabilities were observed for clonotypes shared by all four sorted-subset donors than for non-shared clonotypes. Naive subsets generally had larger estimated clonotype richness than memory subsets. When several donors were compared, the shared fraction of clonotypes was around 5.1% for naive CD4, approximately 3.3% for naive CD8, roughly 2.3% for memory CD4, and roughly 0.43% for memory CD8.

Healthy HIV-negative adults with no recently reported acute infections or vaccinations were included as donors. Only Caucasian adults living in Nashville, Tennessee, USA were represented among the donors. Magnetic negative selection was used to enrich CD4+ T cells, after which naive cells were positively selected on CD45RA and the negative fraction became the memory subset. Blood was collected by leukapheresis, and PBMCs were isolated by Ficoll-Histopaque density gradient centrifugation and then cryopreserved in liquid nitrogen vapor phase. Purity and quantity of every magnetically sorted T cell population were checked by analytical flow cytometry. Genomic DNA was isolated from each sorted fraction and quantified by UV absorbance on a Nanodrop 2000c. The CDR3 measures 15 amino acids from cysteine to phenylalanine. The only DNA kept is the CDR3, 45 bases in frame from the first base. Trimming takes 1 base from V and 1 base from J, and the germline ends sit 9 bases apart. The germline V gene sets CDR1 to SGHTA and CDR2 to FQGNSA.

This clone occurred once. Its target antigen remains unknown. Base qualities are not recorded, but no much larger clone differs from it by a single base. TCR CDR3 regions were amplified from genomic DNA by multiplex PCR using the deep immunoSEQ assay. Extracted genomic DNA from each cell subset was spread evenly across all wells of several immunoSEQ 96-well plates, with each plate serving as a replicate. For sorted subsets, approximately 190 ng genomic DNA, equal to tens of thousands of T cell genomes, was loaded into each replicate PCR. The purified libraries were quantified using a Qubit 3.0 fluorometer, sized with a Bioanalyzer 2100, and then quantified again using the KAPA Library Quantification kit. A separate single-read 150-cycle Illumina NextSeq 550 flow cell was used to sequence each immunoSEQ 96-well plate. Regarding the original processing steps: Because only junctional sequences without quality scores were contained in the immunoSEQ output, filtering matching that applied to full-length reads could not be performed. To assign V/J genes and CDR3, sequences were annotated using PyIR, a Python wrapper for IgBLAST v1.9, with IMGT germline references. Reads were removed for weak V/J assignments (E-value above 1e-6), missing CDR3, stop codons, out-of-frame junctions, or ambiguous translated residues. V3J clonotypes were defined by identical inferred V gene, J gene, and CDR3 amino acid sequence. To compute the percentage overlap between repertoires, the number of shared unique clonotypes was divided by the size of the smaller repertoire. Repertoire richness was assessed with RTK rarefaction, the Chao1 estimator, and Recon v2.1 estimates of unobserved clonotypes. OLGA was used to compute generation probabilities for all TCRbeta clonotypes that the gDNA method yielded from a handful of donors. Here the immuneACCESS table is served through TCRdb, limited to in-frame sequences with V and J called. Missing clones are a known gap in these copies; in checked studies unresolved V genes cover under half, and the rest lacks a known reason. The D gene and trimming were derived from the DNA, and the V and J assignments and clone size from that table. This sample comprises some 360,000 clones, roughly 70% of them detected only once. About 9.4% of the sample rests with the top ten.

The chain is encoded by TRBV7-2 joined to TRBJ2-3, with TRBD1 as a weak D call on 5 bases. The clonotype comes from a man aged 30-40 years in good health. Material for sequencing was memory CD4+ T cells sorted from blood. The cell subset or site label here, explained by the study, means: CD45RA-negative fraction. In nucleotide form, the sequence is TGTGCCAGCAGCTTAGGGACAAGAGGCACAGATACGCAGTATTTT. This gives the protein CASSLGTRGTDTQYF.